The 6 T cell receptor beta chains reported below all come from one sample, sequenced in a study of a mutant IDH1 vaccine in newly diagnosed glioma. Specified time point: week 23, last vaccination. A single vaccine dose contained 300 ug of mutant IDH1 20-mer peptide, and topical imiquimod was used with it. Antigens of these TCRs are unknown. Measured with immunoSEQ multiplex PCR; TCRdb has only the in-frame clones, and not every one. Altogether roughly 19,000 clones are present, more than 75% being singletons, with the ten largest covering less than 15%. The input for sequencing was PBMCs, taken from a glioma patient whose treatment included an IDH1 peptide vaccine. The source of these receptors is a man under 40 with glioma.

The chain recombines TRBV9 with TRBJ2-5; 10 nucleotides match TRBD2. The J segment lost 1 base and the V segment lost 0 bases, leaving 9 bases of the junction unmatched. Germline-derived CDR1 and CDR2 are SGDLS and YYNGEE. The CDR3 totals 18 residues. DNA of the CDR3: TGTGCCAGCAGCGTAGCGGGCCTAGCGGGAGTAGTCCAAGAGACCCAGTACTTC. It encodes CASSVAGLAGVVQETQYF. The whole variable domain, filled in from reference TRBV9 and TRBJ2-5, reads DSGVTQTPKHLITATGQRVTLRCSPRSGDLSVYWYQQSLDQGLQFLIQYYNGEERAKGNILERFSAQQFPDLHSELNLSSLELGDSALYFCASSVAGLAGVVQETQYFGPGTRLLVL.

The rearrangement uses TRBV5-5 and TRBJ2-7; 11 bases are shared with TRBD2. V lost 2 bases and J lost 4; bases outside the gene matches: 5. CDR3 length: 15 residues. CDR1 and CDR2 (germline): SGHKS, YYEKEE (reference sequence). CDR3 amino acids: CASSFRLAGSYEQYF. The CDR3 bases are TGTGCCAGCAGCTTCCGACTAGCGGGGTCATACGAGCAGTACTTC. Combining the CDR3 with reference TRBV5-5 and TRBJ2-7 gives the whole variable domain DAGVTQSPTHLIKTRGQQVTLRCSPISGHKSVSWYQQVLGQGPQFIFQYYEKEERGRGNFPDRFSARQFPNYSSELNVNALLLGDSALYLCASSFRLAGSYEQYFGPGTRLTVT.

The chain uses TRBV28 and TRBJ2-1; D gene ambiguous. Germline CDR1 MDHEN, CDR2 SYDVKM. V was shortened by 2 bases and J by 0 bases, with 8 bases between the two germline ends. The CDR3 extends over 15 amino acids. The CDR3 bases are TGTGCCAGCAGTTTAGCGAAGAGCTCCTACAATGAGCAGTTCTTC. Translated: CASSLAKSSYNEQFF.

This clone was seen a single time. The rearrangement joins TRBV6-6 to TRBJ2-6, with a tentative D call TRBD1 (6 bases). In germline, CDR1 is MNHNY, CDR2 SVGAGI (reference sequence). Deletions cut 6 bases from V and 0 bases from J, with 9 bases between. The CDR3 has 15 amino acids. CDR3 sequence (DNA): TGTGCCAGCAGGGAGGACAGCTCTGGGGCCAACGTCCTGACTTTC. This gives the protein CASREDSSGANVLTF.

The rearrangement links TRBV19 to TRBJ1-1; D gene unclear. The V gene's germline CDR1 is LNHDA and CDR2 SQIVND (reference sequence). The CDR3 totals 13 residues. V lost 7 bases and J 3 bases, leaving 12 bases between the germline ends. As DNA, the CDR3 is TGTGCCAGTAATGTCGGCGGCGACACTGAAGCTTTCTTT. Encoded protein: CASNVGGDTEAFF. The variable domain in full, completed from reference TRBV19 and TRBJ1-1, reads DGGITQSPKYLFRKEGQNVTLSCEQNLNHDAMYWYRQDPGQGLRLIYYSQIVNDFQKGDIAEGYSVSREKKESFPLTVTSAQKNPTAFYLCASNVGGDTEAFFGQGTRLTVV.

This sequence joins TRBV6-1 and TRBJ2-7; tentatively, D is TRBD1 or TRBD2 (5 bases each). V shed 0 bases and J shed 6 bases, with 18 bases lying between them. Per the germline V gene, CDR1 is MNHNS and CDR2 is SASEGT. The CDR3 has 16 residues. CDR3 sequence reads: CASSEAQGRARPEQYF. CDR3 nucleotides: TGTGCCAGCAGTGAAGCGCAGGGACGGGCCCGCCCCGAGCAGTACTTC.